This TCR beta chain was identified in a study of cytomegalovirus exposure and HLA in healthy donors. This CDR3 contains 16 residues. From germline, CDR1 is SNHLY and CDR2 FYNNEI. The ends were cut back, 4 bases at V and 4 bases at J, with 18 bases in the middle. Primers included in the PCR were 60 Vbeta and 13 Jbeta primers. The table came from immunoSEQ multiplex PCR; TCRdb's copy has only in-frame clones and leaves some out. The sample yields around 100,000 clones, around 80% seen once. Comments on this clone: The antigen is not known.

The study, taken as a whole, reports: Per published accounts, TCR beta sequences correctly predicted the HLA-A and HLA-B alleles of most subjects.

This sequence originates from a woman in her forties in good health and CMV-seronegative. This rearrangement joins TRBV2 to TRBJ2-3; TRBD1 might be the D (6 bases). Material for sequencing was PBMCs. CDR3 in DNA: TGTGCCAGCAGTGGGGCAATTTTACAGGGATCAGATACGCAGTATTTT. It is translated as CASSGAILQGSDTQYF.